This is a list of T cell receptor beta chains from one sample in a study of blood T cell repertoires in COVID-19. The table came from immunoSEQ multiplex PCR; TCRdb's copy has only in-frame clones and leaves some out. The sample consists of tens of thousands of clones, more than 75% of them appearing once. The specimen was peripheral blood. The receptors here all came from a man in his fifties or sixties with acute or convalescent COVID-19. CDR3s include the opening cysteine and the closing phenylalanine or tryptophan. The D gene is left open where the match is weak. Size tells how often a clone was seen (once, few, many) or the class of an expanded clone, and some rows leave it out.

DNA	CDR3	D	J	length	size	V
TGTGCCAGCAGTTACGTCACCGGACGGACAACTAATGAGCAGTTCTTC	CASSYVTGRTTNEQFF	NA	TRBJ2-1	16	NA	TRBV6-2/TRBV6-3
TGTGCCATCCGCGCGGGCTATAATTCACCCCTCCACTTT	CAIRAGYNSPLHF	NA	TRBJ1-6	13	NA	TRBV10-3
TGTGCCAGCAGCCCATTAGTTACAGGGTTGGGGACTGAAGCTTTCTTT	CASSPLVTGLGTEAFF	NA	TRBJ1-1	16	NA	TRBV7-2
TGTGCCAGCAGTTACCGGGAAAAACTGTTTTTT	CASSYREKLFF	NA	TRBJ1-4	11	NA	TRBV6-6
TGCGCCAGCAGCTTGGCCGGGGTGGTTGCGGCGAACACCGGGGAGCTGTTTTTT	CASSLAGVVAANTGELFF	NA	TRBJ2-2	18	NA	TRBV5-1
TGTGCCAGCCGTGGAGCAGATACGCAGTATTTT	CASRGADTQYF	NA	TRBJ2-3	11	NA	TRBV27
TGTGCCAGCAGTGTATGGGACACCCATTACACAGATACGCAGTATTTT	CASSVWDTHYTDTQYF	NA	TRBJ2-3	16	NA	TRBV6-1
TGTGCCAGCAGCCAGCCAAGGGGGCTAGGCTACACCTTC	CASSQPRGLGYTF	TRBD1	TRBJ1-2	13	NA	TRBV6-5
TGTGCCAGCAGCTTGTGGGGACAGCATTCACCCCTCCACTTT	CASSLWGQHSPLHF	TRBD1	TRBJ1-6	14	few	TRBV5-8
TGTGCCAGCAGCATCATTCAAGCGGGGGCTAACTCCTACGAGCAGTACTTC	CASSIIQAGANSYEQYF	TRBD2	TRBJ2-7	17	NA	TRBV7-6
TGCGCCAGCAGCCAGGATTCAGGGGCGAGCCTAGCGGGGGTCTACAATGAGCAGTTCTTC	CASSQDSGASLAGVYNEQFF	TRBD2	TRBJ2-1	20	NA	TRBV4-1
TGTGCCAGCAGCCAATGGGGGACAGAAGAAAACACCTTC	CASSQWGTEENTF	TRBD1	TRBJ1-2	13	NA	TRBV5-8
TGTGCCAGCAGTCGCCTGATAAACGGTGAAGCTTTCTTT	CASSRLINGEAFF	NA	TRBJ1-1	13	few	TRBV12-3/TRBV12-4
TGTGCCAGCAGCCCGGGCAACAGAGGGAACGAGCAGTACTTC	CASSPGNRGNEQYF	NA	TRBJ2-7	14	NA	TRBV7-8
TGTGCCAGCAGTGATAGAACAGGCTTCACAGATACGCAGTATTTT	CASSDRTGFTDTQYF	NA	TRBJ2-3	15	NA	TRBV25-1
TGTGCCAGCAGCTTAAGAACTAGCGGGGGCACAGATACGCAGTATTTT	CASSLRTSGGTDTQYF	TRBD2	TRBJ2-3	16	NA	TRBV11-3
TGCGCCAGCAGCTGGGAGGGGAGGTCAGAGGAAAAACTGTTTTTT	CASSWEGRSEEKLFF	NA	TRBJ1-4	15	NA	TRBV5-1
TGTGCCAGCAGTTTAGACTGGAACACTGAAGCTTTCTTT	CASSLDWNTEAFF	NA	TRBJ1-1	13	few	TRBV27